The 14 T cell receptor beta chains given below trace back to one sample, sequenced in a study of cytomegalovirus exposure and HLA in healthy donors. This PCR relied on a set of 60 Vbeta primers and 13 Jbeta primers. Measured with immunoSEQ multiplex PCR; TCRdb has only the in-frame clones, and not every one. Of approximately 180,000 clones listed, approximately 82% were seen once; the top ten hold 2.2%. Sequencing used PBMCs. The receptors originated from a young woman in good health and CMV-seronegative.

The CDR3 bases are TGTGCCAGCAGCTTCGACAATGAGCAGTTCTTC. It specifies CASSFDNEQFF. The genes are TRBV11-2 and TRBJ2-1; D not certain. The germline V and J ends were trimmed by 3 bases and 5 bases, with 2 bases remaining between them. Germline-derived CDR1 and CDR2 are SGHAT and FQNNGV. The CDR3 has 11 amino acids.

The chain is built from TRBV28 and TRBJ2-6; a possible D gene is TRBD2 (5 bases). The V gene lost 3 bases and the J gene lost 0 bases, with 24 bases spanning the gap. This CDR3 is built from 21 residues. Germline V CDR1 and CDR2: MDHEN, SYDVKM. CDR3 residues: CASSLYSVTAELHSGANVLTF. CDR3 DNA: TGTGCCAGCAGTTTGTACTCTGTCACAGCGGAGTTACACTCTGGGGCCAACGTCCTGACTTTC.

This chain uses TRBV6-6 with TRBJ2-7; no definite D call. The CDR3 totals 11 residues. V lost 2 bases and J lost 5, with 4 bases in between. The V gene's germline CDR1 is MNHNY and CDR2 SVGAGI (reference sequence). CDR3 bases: TGTGCCAGCAGTTACCGGGACGAGCAGTACTTC. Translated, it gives CASSYRDEQYF.

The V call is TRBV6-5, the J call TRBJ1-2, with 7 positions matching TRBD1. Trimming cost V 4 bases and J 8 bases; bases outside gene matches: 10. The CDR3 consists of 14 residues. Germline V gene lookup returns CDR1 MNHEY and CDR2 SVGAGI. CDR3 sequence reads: CASSSDRRARGYTF. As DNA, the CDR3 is TGTGCCAGCAGTTCGGACAGGCGTGCGCGAGGCTACACCTTC.

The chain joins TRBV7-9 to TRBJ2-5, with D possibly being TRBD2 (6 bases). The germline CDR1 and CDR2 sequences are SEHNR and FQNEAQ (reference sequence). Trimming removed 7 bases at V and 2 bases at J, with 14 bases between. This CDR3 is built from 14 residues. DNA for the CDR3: TGTGCCAGCACCACCCGGGGGTCGCAAGAGACCCAGTACTTC. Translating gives CASTTRGSQETQYF.

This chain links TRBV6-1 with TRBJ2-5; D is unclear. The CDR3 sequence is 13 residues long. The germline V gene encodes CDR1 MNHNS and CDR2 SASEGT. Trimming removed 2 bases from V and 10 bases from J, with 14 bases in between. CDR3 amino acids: CASSENELWFQYF. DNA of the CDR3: TGTGCCAGCAGTGAAAACGAGCTTTGGTTCCAGTACTTC.

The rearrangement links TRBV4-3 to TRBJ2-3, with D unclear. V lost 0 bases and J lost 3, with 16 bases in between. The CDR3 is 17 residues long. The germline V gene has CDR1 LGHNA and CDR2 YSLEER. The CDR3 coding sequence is TGCGCCAGCAGCCAAGACCCGTGGTCTTATCGGACAGATACGCAGTATTTT. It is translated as CASSQDPWSYRTDTQYF.

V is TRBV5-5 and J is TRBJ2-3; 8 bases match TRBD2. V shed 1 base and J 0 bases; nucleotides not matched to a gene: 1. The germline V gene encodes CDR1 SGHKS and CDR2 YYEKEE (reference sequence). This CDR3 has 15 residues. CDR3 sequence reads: CASSLTSGSTDTQYF. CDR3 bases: TGTGCCAGCAGCTTGACTAGCGGTAGCACAGATACGCAGTATTTT.

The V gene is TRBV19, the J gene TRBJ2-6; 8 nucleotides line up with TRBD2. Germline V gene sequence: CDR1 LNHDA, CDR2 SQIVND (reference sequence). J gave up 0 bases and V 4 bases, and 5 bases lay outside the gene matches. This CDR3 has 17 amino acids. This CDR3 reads CASSKGLVISGANVLTF. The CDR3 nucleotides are TGTGCCAGTAGTAAGGGACTAGTGATCTCTGGGGCCAACGTCCTGACTTTC.

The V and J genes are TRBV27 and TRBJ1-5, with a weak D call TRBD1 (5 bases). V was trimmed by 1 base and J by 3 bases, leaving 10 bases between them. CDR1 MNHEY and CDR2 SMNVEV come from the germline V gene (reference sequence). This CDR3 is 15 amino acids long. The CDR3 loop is CASSLYSGSNQPQHF. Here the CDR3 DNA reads TGTGCCAGCAGTTTATACTCAGGGTCCAATCAGCCCCAGCATTTT.

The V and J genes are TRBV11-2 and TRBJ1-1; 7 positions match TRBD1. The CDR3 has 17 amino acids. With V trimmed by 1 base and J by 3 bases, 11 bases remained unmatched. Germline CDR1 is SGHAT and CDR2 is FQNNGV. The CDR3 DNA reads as TGTGCCAGCAGCTTAGCGGGAAGGACAGGCGTCGACACTGAAGCTTTCTTT. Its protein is CASSLAGRTGVDTEAFF.

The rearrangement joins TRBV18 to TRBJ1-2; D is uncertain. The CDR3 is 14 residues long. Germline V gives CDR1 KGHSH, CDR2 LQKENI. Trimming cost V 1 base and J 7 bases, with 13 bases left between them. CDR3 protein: CASSPQTGLGGYTF. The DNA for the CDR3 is TGTGCCAGCTCACCACAGACGGGGTTGGGTGGCTACACCTTC. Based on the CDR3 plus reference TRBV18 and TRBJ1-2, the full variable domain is NAGVMQNPRHLVRRRGQEARLRCSPMKGHSHVYWYRQLPEEGLKFMVYLQKENIIDESGMPKERFSAEFPKEGPSILRIQQVVRGDSAAYFCASSPQTGLGGYTFGSGTRLTVV.

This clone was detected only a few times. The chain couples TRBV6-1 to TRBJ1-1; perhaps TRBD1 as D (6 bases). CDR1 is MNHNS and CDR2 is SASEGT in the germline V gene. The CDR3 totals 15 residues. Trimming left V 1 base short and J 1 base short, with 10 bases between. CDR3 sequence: CASSEEAGANTEAFF. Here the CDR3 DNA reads TGTGCCAGCAGTGAAGAGGCAGGGGCGAACACTGAAGCTTTCTTT.

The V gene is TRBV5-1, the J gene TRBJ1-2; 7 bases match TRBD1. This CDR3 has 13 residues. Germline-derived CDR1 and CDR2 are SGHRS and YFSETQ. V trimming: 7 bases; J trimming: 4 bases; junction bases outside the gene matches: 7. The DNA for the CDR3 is TGCGCCAGCTCCCTCCGGGACAGCTATGGCTACACCTTC. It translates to CASSLRDSYGYTF.